A single sample is the source of the 19 T cell receptor beta chains below, sequenced in a study of CD8+ T cells in alopecia areata. Sequencing templates came from extracted RNA that was reverse transcribed into cDNA. Measured with immunoSEQ multiplex PCR; TCRdb has only the in-frame clones, and not every one. The sample contains around 97,000 clones, 45% to 60% of which appear only once. The sequenced sample was CD4+ T cells sorted from blood. The receptor source for this set is a human donor in good health.

The CDR3 loop reads CASSLNSGDGTQYF. Written as DNA, the CDR3 is TGCGCCAGCAGCTTGAATAGCGGGGATGGGACCCAGTACTTC. J is TRBJ2-5 and V is TRBV5-1, with 8 positions matching TRBD2. V lost 1 base to trimming and J lost 7 bases; unmatched junction nucleotides: 6. Per germline, CDR1 SGHRS and CDR2 YFSETQ. This CDR3 has 14 amino acids.

The CDR3 coding sequence is TGTGCCAGCAGCTTGGGCGGCTATGGCTACACCTTC. Its translation: CASSLGGYGYTF. The rearrangement uses TRBV5-4 and TRBJ1-2; D is unclear. CDR1 and CDR2 (germline): SGHNT, YYREEE (reference sequence). This CDR3 has 12 residues. V was clipped by 0 bases and J by 4 bases, with 4 bases between them. Full variable domain (rest looked up from reference TRBV5-4 and TRBJ1-2): ETGVTQSPTHLIKTRGQQVTLRCSSQSGHNTVSWYQQALGQGPQFIFQYYREEENGRGNFPPRFSGLQFPNYSSELNVNALELDDSALYLCASSLGGYGYTFGSGTRLTVV.

This clone was counted a few times. The V gene is TRBV2, the J gene TRBJ1-5, with 8 nucleotides matching TRBD1. CDR3 length equals 11 residues. The V gene end was trimmed by 6 bases and the J gene end by 11 bases; junction bases not matched to a gene: 3. Germline CDR1 reads SNHLY; CDR2 reads FYNNEI. The CDR3 DNA is TGTGCCAGCAGGGCGGACAGGGCCCAGCATTTT. Translation: CASRADRAQHF.

The V and J genes are TRBV5-4 and TRBJ1-1; tentative D call: TRBD1 (5 bases). Trimming removed 0 bases at V and 5 bases at J, with 14 bases between. Germline CDR1 and CDR2: SGHNT and YYREEE (reference sequence). CDR3 length: 15 residues. CDR3: CASSLEGTLETEAFF. The DNA for the CDR3 is TGTGCCAGCAGCTTGGAGGGGACCCTCGAAACTGAAGCTTTCTTT.

The gene calls are TRBV4-3 and TRBJ2-5; D call uncertain. The CDR3 length is 12 residues. The ends were cut back, 0 bases at V and 7 bases at J, with 6 bases in the middle. Germline V gives CDR1 LGHNA, CDR2 YSLEER. The CDR3 DNA sequence: TGCGCCAGCAGCCAAGATAAGGGGACCCAGTACTTC. Translating gives CASSQDKGTQYF.

The rearrangement links TRBV5-1 to TRBJ2-7, with TRBD1 matching over 9 bases. CDR3 length equals 13 residues. J was trimmed by 3 bases and V by 4 bases; bases with no gene match: 2. The V gene's germline CDR1 is SGHRS and CDR2 YFSETQ. The CDR3 is CASSMGQGYEQYF. The CDR3 DNA is TGCGCCAGCAGCATGGGACAGGGCTACGAGCAGTACTTC.

This chain joins TRBV5-1 and TRBJ2-1; D is uncertain. From germline, CDR1 is SGHRS and CDR2 YFSETQ. V was trimmed by 1 base and J by 6 bases, leaving 8 bases between them. The CDR3 runs to 13 residues. CDR3 amino acids: CASSLTRSNEQFF. CDR3 DNA sequence: TGCGCCAGCAGCTTGACAAGAAGCAATGAGCAGTTCTTC.

J is TRBJ2-3 and V is TRBV11-2; the D gene is possibly TRBD1 (6 bases). Deletions cut 4 bases from V and 0 bases from J, with 8 bases between. Germline loops: CDR1 SGHAT, CDR2 FQNNGV. This CDR3 is 14 amino acids long. This CDR3 reads CASSSDSSTDTQYF. CDR3 bases: TGTGCCAGCAGCTCGGACAGTAGCACAGATACGCAGTATTTT.

The genes are TRBV5-1 and TRBJ2-7; 11 bases line up with TRBD1. The CDR3 sequence is 17 residues long. Germline trimming cut 4 bases from V and 0 bases from J; bases unmatched to any gene: 9. Germline CDR1 and CDR2: SGHRS and YFSETQ. The CDR3 region is CASSRLGGTGGSYEQYF. In nucleotides, the CDR3 is TGCGCCAGCAGCCGCCTGGGCGGGACAGGGGGCTCCTACGAGCAGTACTTC.

This clone occurred a few times. V gene TRBV5-6 combines with J gene TRBJ2-2, with 8 bases that match TRBD1. The germline V gene encodes CDR1 SGHDT and CDR2 YYEEEE. The CDR3 totals 14 residues. V trimming: 3 bases; J trimming: 7 bases; junction bases outside the gene matches: 5. The CDR3 sequence is CASSWWTGNGELFF. In DNA, the CDR3 is TGTGCCAGCAGCTGGTGGACAGGGAACGGGGAGCTGTTTTTT.

V is TRBV2 and J is TRBJ1-2; no clear D gene. V lost 2 bases to trimming and J lost 5 bases, with 12 bases between them. Germline assignment: CDR1 SNHLY and CDR2 FYNNEI. The CDR3 extends over 14 amino acids. CDR3 amino acids: CASSENGVRYGYTF. CDR3 nucleotide sequence: TGTGCCAGCAGTGAAAACGGGGTTCGGTATGGCTACACCTTC. Full variable domain (remainder filled in from reference TRBV2 and TRBJ1-2): EPEVTQTPSHQVTQMGQEVILRCVPISNHLYFYWYRQILGQKVEFLVSFYNNEISEKSEIFDDQFSVERPDGSNFTLKIRSTKLEDSAMYFCASSENGVRYGYTFGSGTRLTVV.

This clone was counted a few times. CDR3 sequence (DNA): TGTGCCAGCAGTTTCGGCGGGAGTATGAACACTGAAGCTTTCTTT. This codes for CASSFGGSMNTEAFF. The chain recombines TRBV28 with TRBJ1-1, with unresolved D. The CDR3 sequence is 15 residues long. Germline CDR1 is MDHEN and CDR2 is SYDVKM. The ends were cut back, 3 bases at V and 0 bases at J, with 11 bases in the middle.

The chain couples TRBV2 to TRBJ1-4; maybe TRBD1 (5 bases). The CDR3 runs to 15 residues. V lost 7 bases and J lost 2, with 14 bases in between. The germline V gene encodes CDR1 SNHLY and CDR2 FYNNEI. In DNA form, the CDR3 reads TGTGCCAGCACCTCCAGGGTCTCGACTAATGAAAAACTGTTTTTT. Protein: CASTSRVSTNEKLFF.

The rearrangement joins TRBV6-1 to TRBJ2-7; 10 nucleotides agree with TRBD1. V was clipped by 6 bases and J by 2 bases; unmatched bases: 4. This CDR3 spans 14 amino acids. Germline loops: CDR1 MNHNS, CDR2 SASEGT. The CDR3 is CASRRGTGAYEQYF. CDR3 sequence (DNA): TGTGCCAGCAGGAGAGGGACAGGGGCCTACGAGCAGTACTTC.

The rearrangement joins TRBV30 to TRBJ2-2, with TRBD2 as a possible D gene (5 bases). The CDR3 sequence is 13 residues long. Looked up from germline, CDR1 is GTSNPN and CDR2 is SVGIG (reference sequence). The V end lost 3 bases, the J end lost 6 bases, and 11 bases lay between the germline ends. The CDR3 DNA reads as TGTGCCTGGAGAAGAGACTACCCCGGGGAGCTGTTTTTT. Its protein is CAWRRDYPGELFF.

The chain has TRBV5-1 and TRBJ1-1; D not resolved. This CDR3 is 15 amino acids long. Per germline, CDR1 SGHRS and CDR2 YFSETQ. Trimming removed 0 bases from V and 0 bases from J, with 9 bases in between. The CDR3 here is CASSLGRPMNTEAFF. The DNA for the CDR3 is TGCGCCAGCAGCTTGGGACGCCCAATGAACACTGAAGCTTTCTTT. The whole variable domain, filled in from reference TRBV5-1 and TRBJ1-1, reads KAGVTQTPRYLIKTRGQQVTLSCSPISGHRSVSWYQQTPGQGLQFLFEYFSETQRNKGNFPGRFSGRQFSNSRSEMNVSTLELGDSALYLCASSLGRPMNTEAFFGQGTRLTVV.

This chain connects TRBV6-6 to TRBJ1-2; maybe TRBD1 (5 bases). The length of the CDR3 is 15 residues. Germline values: CDR1 MNHNY, CDR2 SVGAGI (reference sequence). V was clipped by 2 bases and J by 5 bases, with 15 bases between them. The CDR3 DNA follows: TGTGCCAGCAGTTACGGGGCAGCGACCGGGTATGGCTACACCTTC. Encoded protein: CASSYGAATGYGYTF.

This clone was counted between two and nine times. This chain joins TRBV5-1 and TRBJ1-6; perhaps TRBD1 as D (5 bases). Trimming stripped 3 bases from V and 9 bases from J, with 19 bases between. The CDR3 sequence is 16 residues long. Germline V gene lookup returns CDR1 SGHRS and CDR2 YFSETQ. CDR3 coding DNA: TGCGCCAGCAGCTCCACCCCCGGGACCCTACGTTCACCCCTCCACTTT. This gives the protein CASSSTPGTLRSPLHF.

This clone was detected only a few times. The V call is TRBV19, the J call TRBJ1-6, with 10 bases identical to TRBD1. V trimming: 8 bases; J trimming: 1 base; junction bases outside the gene matches: 11. The CDR3 consists of 18 residues. The V gene's germline CDR1 is LNHDA and CDR2 SQIVND (reference sequence). The CDR3 protein is CASGPRDRGGSYNSPLHF. The DNA of the CDR3 is TGTGCCAGTGGGCCCCGGGACAGGGGAGGATCCTATAATTCACCCCTCCACTTT.